The clone carrying this TCR beta chain came up a few times. What it binds is unknown. The V gene's germline CDR1 is MGHDK and CDR2 SYGVNS. CDR3 length: 14 amino acids. The ends were cut back, 2 bases at V and 6 bases at J, with 10 bases in the middle. This specimen belongs to a study of glioma-infiltrating T cells. Whole-study results and caveats: Non-neoplastic patients had below-expected tissue-blood divergence, while all gliomas exceeded expectation.

Using RNA template, CDR3s of TCR alpha and beta were amplified with iRepertoire arm-PCR. For one-step reverse transcription and amplification, roughly 95-400 ng of tissue mRNA or PBMC total RNA was used. TCRdb fed the multiplex PCR reads into MiXCR, producing one record per CDR3 protein. Here the sample spans about 130,000 distinct CDR3 sequences, under 30% being singletons. The rearrangement links TRBV25-1 to TRBJ1-4; no firm D call. Input material: glioma tissue, nonneoplastic brain tissue, or PBMCs (not recorded which). This TCR was sampled from a human donor with low-grade glioma or glioblastoma, undergoing nonglioma brain surgery, or in good health (not recorded which). The CDR3 protein is CASSEELTDEKLFF. Here the CDR3 DNA reads TGTGCCAGCAGTGAAGAACTCACGGATGAAAAACTGTTTTTT.